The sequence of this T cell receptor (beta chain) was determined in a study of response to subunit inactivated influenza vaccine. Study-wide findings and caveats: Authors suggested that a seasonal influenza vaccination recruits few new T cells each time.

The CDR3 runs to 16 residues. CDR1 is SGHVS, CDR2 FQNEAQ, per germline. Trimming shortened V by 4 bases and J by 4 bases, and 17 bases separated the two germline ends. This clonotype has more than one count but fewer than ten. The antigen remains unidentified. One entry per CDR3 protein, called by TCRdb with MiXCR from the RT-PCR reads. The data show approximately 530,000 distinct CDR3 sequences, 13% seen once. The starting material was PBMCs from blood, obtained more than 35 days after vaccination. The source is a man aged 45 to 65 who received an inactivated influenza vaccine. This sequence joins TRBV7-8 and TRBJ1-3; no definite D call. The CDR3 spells CASSSSPRFKGNTIYF. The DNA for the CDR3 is TGTGCCAGCAGCTCCTCGCCCCGATTTAAAGGAAACACCATATATTTT.